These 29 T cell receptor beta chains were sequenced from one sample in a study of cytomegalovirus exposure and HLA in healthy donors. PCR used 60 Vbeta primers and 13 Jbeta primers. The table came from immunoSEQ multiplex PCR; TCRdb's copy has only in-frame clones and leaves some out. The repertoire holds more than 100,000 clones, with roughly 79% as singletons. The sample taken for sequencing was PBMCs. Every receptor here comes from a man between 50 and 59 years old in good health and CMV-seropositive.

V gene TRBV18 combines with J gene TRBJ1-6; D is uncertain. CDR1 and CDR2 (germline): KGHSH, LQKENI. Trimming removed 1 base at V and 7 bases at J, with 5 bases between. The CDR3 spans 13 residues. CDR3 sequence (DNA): TGTGCCAGCTCACCACAAGAGAATTCACCCCTCCACTTT. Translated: CASSPQENSPLHF.

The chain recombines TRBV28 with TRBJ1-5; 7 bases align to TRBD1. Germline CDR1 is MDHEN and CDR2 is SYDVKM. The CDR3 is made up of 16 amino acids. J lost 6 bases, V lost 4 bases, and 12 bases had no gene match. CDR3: CASSSDRKGPGQPQHF. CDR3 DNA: TGTGCCAGCAGTTCGGACAGGAAAGGCCCCGGTCAGCCCCAGCATTTT.

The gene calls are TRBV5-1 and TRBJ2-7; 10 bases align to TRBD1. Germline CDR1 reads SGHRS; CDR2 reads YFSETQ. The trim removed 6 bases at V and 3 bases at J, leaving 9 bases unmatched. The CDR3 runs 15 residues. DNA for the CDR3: TGCGCCAGCACCCTAACCGGGACAGGGGTCTACGAGCAGTACTTC. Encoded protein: CASTLTGTGVYEQYF.

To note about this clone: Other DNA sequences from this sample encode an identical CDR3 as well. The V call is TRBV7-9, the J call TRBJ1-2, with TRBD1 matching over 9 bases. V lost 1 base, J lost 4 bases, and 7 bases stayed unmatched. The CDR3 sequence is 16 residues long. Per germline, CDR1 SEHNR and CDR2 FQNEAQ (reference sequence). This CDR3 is CASSLERGQGPYGYTF. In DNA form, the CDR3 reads TGTGCCAGCAGCTTAGAGAGGGGACAGGGTCCCTATGGCTACACCTTC. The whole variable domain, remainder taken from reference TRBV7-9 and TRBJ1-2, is DTGVSQNPRHKITKRGQNVTFRCDPISEHNRLYWYRQTLGQGPEFLTYFQNEAQLEKSRLLSDRFSAERPKGSFSTLEIQRTEQGDSAMYLCASSLERGQGPYGYTFGSGTRLTVV.

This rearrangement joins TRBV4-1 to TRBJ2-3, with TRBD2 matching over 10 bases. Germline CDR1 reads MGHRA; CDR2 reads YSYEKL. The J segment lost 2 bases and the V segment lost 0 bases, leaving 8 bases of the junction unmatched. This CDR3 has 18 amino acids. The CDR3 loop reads CASSQEGGAGGITDTQYF. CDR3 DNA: TGCGCCAGCAGCCAAGAGGGGGGAGCGGGGGGGATCACAGATACGCAGTATTTT.

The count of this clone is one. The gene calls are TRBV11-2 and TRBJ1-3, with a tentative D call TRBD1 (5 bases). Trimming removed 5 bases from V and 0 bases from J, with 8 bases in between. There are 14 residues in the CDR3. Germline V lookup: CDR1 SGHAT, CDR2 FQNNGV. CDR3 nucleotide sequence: TGTGCCAGCAGCGGGGGGTCCTCTGGAAACACCATATATTTT. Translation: CASSGGSSGNTIYF. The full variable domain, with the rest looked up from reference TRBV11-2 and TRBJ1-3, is EAGVAQSPRYKIIEKRQSVAFWCNPISGHATLYWYQQILGQGPKLLIQFQNNGVVDDSQLPKDRFSAERLKGVDSTLKIQPAKLEDSAVYLCASSGGSSGNTIYFGEGSWLTVV.

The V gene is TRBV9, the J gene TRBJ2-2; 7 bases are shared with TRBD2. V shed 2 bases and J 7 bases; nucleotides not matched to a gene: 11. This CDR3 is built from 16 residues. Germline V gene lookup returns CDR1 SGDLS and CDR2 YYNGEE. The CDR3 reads CASSVAAGAAGGELFF. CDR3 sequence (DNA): TGTGCCAGCAGCGTCGCCGCGGGAGCGGCAGGCGGGGAGCTGTTTTTT.

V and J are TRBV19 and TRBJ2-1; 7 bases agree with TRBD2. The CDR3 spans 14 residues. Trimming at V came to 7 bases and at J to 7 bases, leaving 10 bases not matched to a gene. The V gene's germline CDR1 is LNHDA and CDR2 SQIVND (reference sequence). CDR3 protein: CASTLAGAFNEQFF. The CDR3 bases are TGTGCCAGTACTCTCGCGGGAGCTTTTAATGAGCAGTTCTTC.

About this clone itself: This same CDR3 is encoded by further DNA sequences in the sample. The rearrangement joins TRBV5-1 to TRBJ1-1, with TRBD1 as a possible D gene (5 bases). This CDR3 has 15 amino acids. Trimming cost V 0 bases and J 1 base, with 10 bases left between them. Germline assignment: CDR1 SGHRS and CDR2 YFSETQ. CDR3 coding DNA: TGCGCCAGCAGCTTGGGGCAGGGAACGAACACTGAAGCTTTCTTT. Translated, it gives CASSLGQGTNTEAFF.

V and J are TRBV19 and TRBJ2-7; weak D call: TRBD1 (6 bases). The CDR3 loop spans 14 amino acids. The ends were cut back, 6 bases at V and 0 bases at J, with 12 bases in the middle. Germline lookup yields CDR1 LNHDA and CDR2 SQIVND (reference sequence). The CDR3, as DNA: TGTGCCAGTAGCCTACAACAGGGCTCCTACGAGCAGTACTTC. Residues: CASSLQQGSYEQYF.

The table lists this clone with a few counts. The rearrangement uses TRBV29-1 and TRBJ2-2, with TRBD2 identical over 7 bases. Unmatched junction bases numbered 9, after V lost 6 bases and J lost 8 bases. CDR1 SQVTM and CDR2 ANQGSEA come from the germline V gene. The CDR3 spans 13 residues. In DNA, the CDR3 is TGCAGCGTGGGGAGGGCGTCGAGGGGGGAGCTGTTTTTT. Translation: CSVGRASRGELFF.

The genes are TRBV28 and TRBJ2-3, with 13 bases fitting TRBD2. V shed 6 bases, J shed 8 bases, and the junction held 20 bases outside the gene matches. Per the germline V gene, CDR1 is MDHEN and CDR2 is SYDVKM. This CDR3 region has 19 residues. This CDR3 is CASRVSASGTSGALGTQYF. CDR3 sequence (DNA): TGTGCCAGCAGAGTTTCGGCCTCCGGGACTAGCGGGGCACTTGGTACGCAGTATTTT.

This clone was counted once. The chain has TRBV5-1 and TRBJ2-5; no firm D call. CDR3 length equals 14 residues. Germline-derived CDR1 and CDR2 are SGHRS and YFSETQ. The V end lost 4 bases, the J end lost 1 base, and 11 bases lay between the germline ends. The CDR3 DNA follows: TGCGCCAGCAGCACCCTGCCCAGCCAAGAGACCCAGTACTTC. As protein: CASSTLPSQETQYF.

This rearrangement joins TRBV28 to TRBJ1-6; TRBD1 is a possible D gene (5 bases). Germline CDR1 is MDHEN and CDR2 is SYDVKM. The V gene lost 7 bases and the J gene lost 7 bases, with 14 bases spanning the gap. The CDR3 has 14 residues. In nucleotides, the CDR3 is TGTGCCAGCATCGGGGGTCAGGACAATTCACCCCTCCACTTT. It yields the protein CASIGGQDNSPLHF.

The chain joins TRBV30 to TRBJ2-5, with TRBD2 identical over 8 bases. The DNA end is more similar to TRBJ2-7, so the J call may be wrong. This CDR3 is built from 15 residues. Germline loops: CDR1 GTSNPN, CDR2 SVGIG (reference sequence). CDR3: CAWQPGTRSSYEQYF. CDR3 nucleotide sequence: TGTGCCTGGCAACCCGGGACTAGGAGCTCCTACGAGCAGTACTTC.

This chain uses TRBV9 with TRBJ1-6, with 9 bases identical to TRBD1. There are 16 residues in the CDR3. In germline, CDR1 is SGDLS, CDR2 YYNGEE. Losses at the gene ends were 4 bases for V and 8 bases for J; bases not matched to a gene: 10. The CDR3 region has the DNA TGTGCCAGCAGCCTACGAGACAGGGGGTTTTATTCACCCCTCCACTTT. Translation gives CASSLRDRGFYSPLHF.

The CDR3 DNA reads TGTGCCAGCAGCTTAACTAGCGGGGGTTACAATGAGCAGTTCTTC. This sequence encodes CASSLTSGGYNEQFF. V and J are TRBV5-4 and TRBJ2-1, with 11 bases matching TRBD2. The CDR3 runs 15 residues. V lost 2 bases, J lost 4 bases, and 2 bases stayed unmatched. The germline V gene encodes CDR1 SGHNT and CDR2 YYREEE (reference sequence).

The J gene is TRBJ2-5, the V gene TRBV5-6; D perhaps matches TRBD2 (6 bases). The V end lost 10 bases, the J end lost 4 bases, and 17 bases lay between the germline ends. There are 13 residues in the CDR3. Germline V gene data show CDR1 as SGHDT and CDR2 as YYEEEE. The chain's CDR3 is CAAGRQEGETQYF. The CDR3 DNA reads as TGTGCCGCGGGACGCCAAGAGGGAGAGACCCAGTACTTC. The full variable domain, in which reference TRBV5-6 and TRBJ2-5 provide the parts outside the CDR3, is DAGVTQSPTHLIKTRGQQVTLRCSPKSGHDTVSWYQQALGQGPQFIFQYYEEEERQRGNFPDRFSGHQFPNYSSELNVNALLLGDSALYLCAAGRQEGETQYFGPGTRLLVL.

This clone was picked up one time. The CDR3 protein is CASSGPDRASEAFF. As DNA, the CDR3 is TGTGCCAGCAGCGGCCCGGACAGGGCCTCTGAAGCTTTCTTT. The chain combines TRBV6-1 with TRBJ1-1; 8 nucleotides line up with TRBD1. V lost 6 bases, J lost 6 bases, and 9 bases stayed unmatched. Germline values: CDR1 MNHNS, CDR2 SASEGT. The CDR3 contains 14 residues.

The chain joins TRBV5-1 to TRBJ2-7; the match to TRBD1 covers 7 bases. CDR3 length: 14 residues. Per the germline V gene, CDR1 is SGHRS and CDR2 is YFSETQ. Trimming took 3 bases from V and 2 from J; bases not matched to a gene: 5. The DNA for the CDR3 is TGCGCCAGCAGCTCAGCCGGGACAGCCTACGAGCAGTACTTC. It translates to CASSSAGTAYEQYF.

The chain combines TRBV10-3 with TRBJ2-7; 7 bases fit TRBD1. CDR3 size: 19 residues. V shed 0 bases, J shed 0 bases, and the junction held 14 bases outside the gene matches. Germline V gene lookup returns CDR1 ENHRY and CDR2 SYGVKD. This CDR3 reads CAISESSHTGTAYSYEQYF. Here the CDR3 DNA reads TGTGCCATCAGTGAGTCTAGCCACACCGGGACAGCGTACTCCTACGAGCAGTACTTC.

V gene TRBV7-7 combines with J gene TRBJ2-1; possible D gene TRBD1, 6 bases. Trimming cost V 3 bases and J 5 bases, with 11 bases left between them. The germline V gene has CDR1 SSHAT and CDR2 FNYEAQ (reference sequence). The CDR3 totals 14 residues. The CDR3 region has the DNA TGTGCCAGCAGCTTGGGGGCGCGGGACAATGAGCAGTTCTTC. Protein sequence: CASSLGARDNEQFF.

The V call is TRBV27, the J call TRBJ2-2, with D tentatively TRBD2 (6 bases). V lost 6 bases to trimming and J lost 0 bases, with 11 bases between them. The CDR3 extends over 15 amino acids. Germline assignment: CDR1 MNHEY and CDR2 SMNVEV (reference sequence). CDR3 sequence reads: CASSLGLPNTGELFF. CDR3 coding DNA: TGTGCCAGCAGCCTGGGACTGCCGAACACCGGGGAGCTGTTTTTT.

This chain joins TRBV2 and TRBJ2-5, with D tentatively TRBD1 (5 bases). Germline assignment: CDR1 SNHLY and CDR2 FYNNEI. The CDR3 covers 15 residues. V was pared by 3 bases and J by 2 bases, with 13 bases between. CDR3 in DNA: TGTGCCAGCAGTGATATGTTGGCAGGGCAAGAGACCCAGTACTTC. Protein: CASSDMLAGQETQYF. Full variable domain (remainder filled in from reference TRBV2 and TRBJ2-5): EPEVTQTPSHQVTQMGQEVILRCVPISNHLYFYWYRQILGQKVEFLVSFYNNEISEKSEIFDDQFSVERPDGSNFTLKIRSTKLEDSAMYFCASSDMLAGQETQYFGPGTRLLVL.

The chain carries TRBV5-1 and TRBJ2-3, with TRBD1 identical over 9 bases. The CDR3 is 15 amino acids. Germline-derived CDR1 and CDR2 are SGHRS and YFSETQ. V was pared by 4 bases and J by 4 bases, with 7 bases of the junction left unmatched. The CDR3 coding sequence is TGCGCCAGCAGCGACGGACAGGGGAGCGCAGATACGCAGTATTTT. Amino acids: CASSDGQGSADTQYF.

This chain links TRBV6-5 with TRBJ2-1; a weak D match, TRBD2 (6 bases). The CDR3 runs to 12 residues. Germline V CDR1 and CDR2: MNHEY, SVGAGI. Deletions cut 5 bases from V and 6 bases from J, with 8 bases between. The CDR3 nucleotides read TGTGCCAGCAGTGGGGGGTCCAATGAGCAGTTCTTC. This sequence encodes CASSGGSNEQFF.

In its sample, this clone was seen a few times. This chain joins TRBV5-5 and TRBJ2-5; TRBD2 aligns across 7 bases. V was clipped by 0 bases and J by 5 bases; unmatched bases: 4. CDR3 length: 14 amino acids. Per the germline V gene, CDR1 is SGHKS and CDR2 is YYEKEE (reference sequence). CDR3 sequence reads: CASSLDLGGETQYF. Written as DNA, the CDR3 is TGTGCCAGCAGCTTGGATCTGGGGGGGGAGACCCAGTACTTC.

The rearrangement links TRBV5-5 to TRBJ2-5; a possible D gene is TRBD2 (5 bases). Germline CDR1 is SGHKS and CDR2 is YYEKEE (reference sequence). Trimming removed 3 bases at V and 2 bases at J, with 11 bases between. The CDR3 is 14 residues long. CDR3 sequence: CASSSGMVQETQYF. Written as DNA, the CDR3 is TGTGCCAGCAGCTCGGGGATGGTTCAAGAGACCCAGTACTTC. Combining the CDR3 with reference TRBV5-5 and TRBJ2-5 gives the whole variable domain DAGVTQSPTHLIKTRGQQVTLRCSPISGHKSVSWYQQVLGQGPQFIFQYYEKEERGRGNFPDRFSARQFPNYSSELNVNALLLGDSALYLCASSSGMVQETQYFGPGTRLLVL.

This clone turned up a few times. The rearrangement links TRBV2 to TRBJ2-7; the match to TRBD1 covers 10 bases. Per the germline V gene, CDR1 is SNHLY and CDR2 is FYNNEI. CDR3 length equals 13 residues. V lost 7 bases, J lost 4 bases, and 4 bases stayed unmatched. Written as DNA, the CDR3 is TGTGCCAGCAATGGGGACAGGGGTTACGAGCAGTACTTC. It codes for CASNGDRGYEQYF.